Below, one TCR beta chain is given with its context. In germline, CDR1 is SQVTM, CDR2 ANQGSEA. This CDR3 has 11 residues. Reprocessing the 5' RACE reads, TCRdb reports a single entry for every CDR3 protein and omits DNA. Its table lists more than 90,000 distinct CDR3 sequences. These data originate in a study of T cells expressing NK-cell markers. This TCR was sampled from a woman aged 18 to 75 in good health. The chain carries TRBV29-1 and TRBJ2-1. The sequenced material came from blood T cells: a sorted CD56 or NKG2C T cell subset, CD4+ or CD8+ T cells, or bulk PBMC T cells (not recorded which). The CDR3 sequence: CSVLGQPKQFF.